Here is one TCR beta chain with its context. From the germline J gene comes the end of the CDR3, since the read stops 3 residues before it. The data were obtained in a study of T cells in women clearing cervical HPV infection. Study at large: With HLA typing for only a few women, HLA confounding remains possible.

The ends were cut back, 1 base at V and 4 bases at J, with 13 bases in the middle. This CDR3 spans 15 amino acids. Germline values: CDR1 SEHNR, CDR2 FQNEAQ (reference sequence). The data were produced by immunoSEQ multiplex PCR, yet TCRdb's version contains in-frame clones alone and is incomplete. This sample lists over 20,000 clones; its ten largest clones have roughly 9%. The clonotype originates from a woman between 18 and 69 years old with a cervical HPV16 infection that either progressed to CIN3+ or cleared (not recorded which). The sequencing input was blood buffy coat. V is TRBV7-9 and J is TRBJ1-2; D is undetermined. The CDR3: CASSLEAGSVYGYTF. The covered CDR3 bases are TGTGCCAGCAGCTTAGAAGCGGGATCGGTCTATGGC.